What follows are 14 T cell receptor beta chains derived from one specimen sequenced in a study of shared clonotypes between healthy human individuals (dated by TCRdb to 2018 to 2021). The receptor library was made with the immunoSEQ multiplex PCR assay. This immuneACCESS table, as held by TCRdb, lists in-frame sequences with V and J called but not all clones. Of the missing ones, under half trace to an unresolved V gene in checked studies; the others have no known cause. The sample records around 1.6 million clones, nearly 99% of which are singletons. The ten biggest clones cover roughly 0.45% of the sample. Input material: naive CD4+ T cells sorted from blood. Reading the label with the study, this specimen's cell subset or site is: CD45RA+ positively selected. These receptors came from a man aged 25-45 years in good health.

J is TRBJ1-2 and V is TRBV18; D gene unclear. CDR3 length: 13 amino acids. The ends were cut back, 3 bases at V and 7 bases at J, with 12 bases in the middle. CDR1 and CDR2 (germline): KGHSH, LQKENI. CDR3 loop: CASSPTASIGYTF. The CDR3 DNA reads TGTGCCAGCTCACCGACCGCCTCTATTGGCTACACCTTC.

This clone was counted once. This chain uses TRBV5-4 with TRBJ1-2; 7 bases align to TRBD1. CDR1 is SGHNT, CDR2 YYREEE, per germline (reference sequence). V trimming: 0 bases; J trimming: 6 bases; junction bases outside the gene matches: 8. This CDR3 contains 15 residues. This CDR3 is CASSLASGQFHGYTF. Written as DNA, the CDR3 is TGTGCCAGCAGCTTGGCCTCGGGACAGTTCCATGGCTACACCTTC.

The genes are TRBV11-3 and TRBJ2-1, with TRBD2 as a possible D gene (5 bases). V was pared by 1 base and J by 4 bases, with 23 bases between. The CDR3 is 19 amino acids. Looked up from germline, CDR1 is SGHNT and CDR2 is YENEEA. CDR3 region: CASSLVIGSGSLAYNEQFF. The DNA of the CDR3 is TGTGCCAGCAGCTTAGTGATTGGCAGCGGCTCTTTGGCTTACAATGAGCAGTTCTTC.

The chain is built from TRBV6-5 and TRBJ2-7; D is undetermined. V lost 6 bases, J lost 5 bases, and 14 bases lay in between. This CDR3 spans 13 amino acids. Germline assignment: CDR1 MNHEY and CDR2 SVGAGI. The CDR3 loop is CASRGKVAHEQYF. DNA of the CDR3: TGTGCCAGCAGGGGGAAGGTGGCCCACGAGCAGTACTTC.

The chain is built from TRBV7-6 and TRBJ2-2, with D possibly TRBD1 on 5 matching bases. The V end lost 3 bases, the J end lost 3 bases, and 14 bases lay between the germline ends. CDR3 size: 16 residues. Germline V gene sequence: CDR1 SGHVS, CDR2 FNYEAQ. The CDR3 bases are TGTGCCAGCAGCTTTTATGGGGCAGAAGACACCGGGGAGCTGTTTTTT. It encodes CASSFYGAEDTGELFF.

The rearrangement joins TRBV29-1 to TRBJ1-1; D unclear. CDR1 and CDR2 from the germline V gene are SQVTM and ANQGSEA. This CDR3 has 13 amino acids. V was pared by 1 base and J by 1 base, with 7 bases between. CDR3 residues: CSVEGSANTEAFF. CDR3 nucleotides: TGCAGCGTTGAAGGGTCAGCGAACACTGAAGCTTTCTTT. Together with reference TRBV29-1 and TRBJ1-1, the CDR3 gives the full variable domain: SAVISQKPSRDICQRGTSLTIQCQVDSQVTMMFWYRQQPGQSLTLIATANQGSEATYESGFVIDKFPISRPNLTFSTLTVSNMSPEDSSIYLCSVEGSANTEAFFGQGTRLTVV.

This clone occurred once. The V gene is TRBV7-9, the J gene TRBJ2-3; D call uncertain. Between the trimmed V and J ends, which lost 8 bases and 1 base, there was a span of 19 bases. Germline V lookup: CDR1 SEHNR, CDR2 FQNEAQ (reference sequence). CDR3 size: 16 residues. Written as DNA, the CDR3 is TGTGCCAGCGAGCTTAGATTAGCCCGGGGCACAGATACGCAGTATTTT. Its protein product is CASELRLARGTDTQYF.

The chain carries TRBV4-1 and TRBJ2-2; D is uncertain. This CDR3 is built from 14 residues. CDR1 is MGHRA, CDR2 YSYEKL, per germline. Trimming took off 4 bases at V and 0 bases at J, with 6 bases between the two ends. The CDR3 DNA follows: TGCGCCAGCAGCCCGGTAGCGAACACCGGGGAGCTGTTTTTT. Its translation is CASSPVANTGELFF.

On this clone: Distinct nucleotide sequences in the sample also encode this CDR3. This rearrangement joins TRBV9 to TRBJ2-3; D not certain. V was trimmed by 0 bases and J by 6 bases, leaving 5 bases between them. Germline CDR1 SGDLS, CDR2 YYNGEE. This CDR3 is built from 12 residues. CDR3 amino acids: CASSVGKDTQYF. The CDR3 nucleotides are TGTGCCAGCAGCGTAGGAAAGGATACGCAGTATTTT. The whole variable domain, filled in from reference TRBV9 and TRBJ2-3, reads DSGVTQTPKHLITATGQRVTLRCSPRSGDLSVYWYQQSLDQGLQFLIQYYNGEERAKGNILERFSAQQFPDLHSELNLSSLELGDSALYFCASSVGKDTQYFGPGTRLTVL.

The V call is TRBV5-5, the J call TRBJ2-7; the D gene is possibly TRBD2 (7 bases). The V gene's germline CDR1 is SGHKS and CDR2 YYEKEE (reference sequence). V was cut by 2 bases and J by 7 bases, with 16 bases left in between. This CDR3 spans 14 amino acids. The CDR3 sequence: CASSFEGGPREQYF. CDR3 in DNA: TGTGCCAGCAGCTTCGAGGGGGGGCCGAGGGAGCAGTACTTC. Based on the CDR3 plus reference TRBV5-5 and TRBJ2-7, the full variable domain is DAGVTQSPTHLIKTRGQQVTLRCSPISGHKSVSWYQQVLGQGPQFIFQYYEKEERGRGNFPDRFSARQFPNYSSELNVNALLLGDSALYLCASSFEGGPREQYFGPGTRLTVT.

V and J are TRBV5-1 and TRBJ1-4, with D possibly matching TRBD1 (6 bases). The CDR3 has 15 residues. The V end lost 1 base, the J end lost 6 bases, and 13 bases lay between the germline ends. Per germline, CDR1 SGHRS and CDR2 YFSETQ. CDR3 amino acids: CASSLTGRNYEKLFF. DNA for the CDR3: TGCGCCAGCAGCTTGACAGGGCGAAATTATGAAAAACTGTTTTTT.

The chain employs TRBV5-4 and TRBJ2-5; 8 bases line up with TRBD1. V shed 4 bases, J shed 5 bases, and the junction held 10 bases outside the gene matches. CDR1 and CDR2 (germline): SGHNT, YYREEE (reference sequence). The CDR3 spans 15 residues. The CDR3 DNA sequence: TGTGCCAGCAGCCGCCCGGACAGGGCTTTTGAGACCCAGTACTTC. Translated: CASSRPDRAFETQYF.

The chain carries TRBV19 and TRBJ2-7, with D maybe TRBD1 (6 bases). CDR1 and CDR2 (germline): LNHDA, SQIVND (reference sequence). V was shortened by 5 bases and J by 1 base, with 15 bases between the two germline ends. This CDR3 region has 15 residues. The chain's CDR3 is CASSPRGGGSYEQYF. The CDR3 coding sequence is TGTGCCAGTAGTCCACGTGGGGGCGGGTCCTACGAGCAGTACTTC.

This rearrangement joins TRBV27 to TRBJ2-3; no firm D call. Trimming cost V 6 bases and J 2 bases, with 9 bases left between them. Per germline, CDR1 MNHEY and CDR2 SMNVEV (reference sequence). The CDR3 spans 13 residues. CDR3 residues: CASRDIVTDTQYF. CDR3 DNA sequence: TGTGCCAGCAGGGATATCGTCACAGATACGCAGTATTTT.